These T cell receptor beta chains were read from a single sample in a study of lymphopenia after photon versus proton radiotherapy. Libraries were prepared by immunoSEQ multiplex PCR; TCRdb keeps only in-frame clonotypes and omits some of them. This table has approximately 25,000 clones, roughly 89% appearing once. The sample consisted of peripheral blood, taken from a patient treated with photon-based radiotherapy. The receptor set was obtained from a man aged 50-59 years with gastric cancer. Both conserved end residues are part of each CDR3. A D gene is named only where the DNA matches it firmly. The size of a clone is reported for some rows only, either as once, few or many, or as a class for expanded clones.

J: TRBJ2-3
size: -
V: TRBV9
D: -
DNA: TGTGCCAGCAGCCCACCGGGGGGCGGCACAGATACGCAGTATTTT
CDR3: CASSPPGGGTDTQYF

J: TRBJ2-3
size: -
V: TRBV19
D: -
DNA: TGTGCCAGTAGTGCCCTGGGGGCTAGCACAGATACGCAGTATTTT
CDR3: CASSALGASTDTQYF

J: TRBJ2-3
size: -
V: TRBV11-2
D: -
DNA: TGTGCCAGCAGCCCAACTGGTCGGGCCTCGTTTAGCACAGATACGCAGTATTTT
CDR3: CASSPTGRASFSTDTQYF

J: TRBJ1-2
size: -
V: TRBV5-6
D: -
DNA: TGTGCCAGCAGCCTCAGGGGTTTGAGCTATGGCTACACCTTC
CDR3: CASSLRGLSYGYTF

J: TRBJ1-3
size: -
V: TRBV5-5
D: -
DNA: TGTGCCAGCAGCCGTCTTGGGGCCGGGACTGGAAACACCATATATTTT
CDR3: CASSRLGAGTGNTIYF

J: TRBJ1-6
size: -
V: TRBV12-5
D: -
DNA: TGTGCTAGTGGTTTGGACGAGGGACGCCTGAGCTCCTATAATTCACCCCTCCACTTT
CDR3: CASGLDEGRLSSYNSPLHF

J: TRBJ1-6
size: once
V: TRBV6-1
D: -
DNA: TGTGCCAGCAGTGCTGGACCTTATAATTCACCCCTCCACTTT
CDR3: CASSAGPYNSPLHF

J: TRBJ1-5
size: once
V: TRBV4-3
D: -
DNA: TGCGCCAGCAGCCAATCAGGATCGGATCAGCCCCAGCATTTT
CDR3: CASSQSGSDQPQHF

J: TRBJ2-6
size: -
V: TRBV15
D: -
DNA: TGTGCCACCAGCCCTCAGGGTACCCCTGGGGCCAACGTCCTGACTTTC
CDR3: CATSPQGTPGANVLTF

J: TRBJ2-4
size: -
V: TRBV7-2
D: -
DNA: TGTGCCAGCAGCTTACTCCGTTGGGGAGCCAAAAACATTCAGTACTTC
CDR3: CASSLLRWGAKNIQYF

J: TRBJ1-3
size: once
V: TRBV10-3
D: TRBD1
DNA: TGTGCCATCAGTTCGACAGGGTCGGGCGGAAACACCATATATTTT
CDR3: CAISSTGSGGNTIYF

J: TRBJ2-2
size: -
V: TRBV5-4
D: -
DNA: TGTGCCAGCCTCCGGGACCAGGGTGCCGGGGAGCTGTTTTTT
CDR3: CASLRDQGAGELFF

J: TRBJ1-5
size: -
V: TRBV6-1
D: -
DNA: TGTGCCAGTTCACAGGGTTTAAATCAGCCCCAGCATTTT
CDR3: CASSQGLNQPQHF

J: TRBJ2-3
size: -
V: TRBV5-1
D: -
DNA: TGCGCCAGCTTTCACAGTGGCGGGGCAGATACGCAGTATTTT
CDR3: CASFHSGGADTQYF

J: TRBJ1-2
size: -
V: TRBV19
D: -
DNA: TGTGCCAGTAGGCCGTCTTGGGGGGCGCCGGGAGGCTACACCTTC
CDR3: CASRPSWGAPGGYTF

J: TRBJ2-5
size: -
V: TRBV7-2
D: -
DNA: TGTGCCAGGCGGTGGCGTGGGACCCAGTACTTC
CDR3: CARRWRGTQYF

J: TRBJ1-5
size: -
V: TRBV4-1
D: -
DNA: TGCGCCAGCAGCCAAGGCCCTAATCAGCCCCAGCATTTT
CDR3: CASSQGPNQPQHF

J: TRBJ1-5
size: -
V: TRBV11-3
D: TRBD1
DNA: TGTGCCAGCAGCATCACGACAGGGGCTTACCAGCCCCAGCATTTT
CDR3: CASSITTGAYQPQHF

J: TRBJ2-7
size: -
V: TRBV9
D: -
DNA: TGTGCCAGCAGGACTTCCCGAATGGGACACGCGACCTACGAGCAGTACTTC
CDR3: CASRTSRMGHATYEQYF

J: TRBJ1-1
size: -
V: TRBV11-3
D: -
DNA: TGTGCCAGCAGTTCAGGGATGAACACTGAAGCTTTCTTT
CDR3: CASSSGMNTEAFF

J: TRBJ1-2
size: -
V: TRBV5-6
D: -
DNA: TGTGCCAGCAGCTTACGAGGGTTCTATGGCTACACCTTC
CDR3: CASSLRGFYGYTF

J: TRBJ1-2
size: -
V: TRBV5-6
D: -
DNA: TGTGCCAGCAGCTTGGGGCCAGGGGATGGCTACACCTTC
CDR3: CASSLGPGDGYTF

J: TRBJ2-7
size: -
V: TRBV2
D: -
DNA: TGTGCCAGCAGAGCTGGGACCTACGAGCAGTACTTC
CDR3: CASRAGTYEQYF

J: TRBJ1-6
size: -
V: TRBV18
D: -
DNA: TGTGCCAGCTCACCTGCCGGGGGGCCTAATTCACCCCTCCACTTT
CDR3: CASSPAGGPNSPLHF

J: TRBJ2-3
size: once
V: TRBV10-3
D: -
DNA: TGTGCCATCAGCCCCCGGGGGGCGCAAACAGATACGCAGTATTTT
CDR3: CAISPRGAQTDTQYF

J: TRBJ2-7
size: once
V: TRBV7-6
D: -
DNA: TGTGCCAGCAGCCTCGGGGTTGACCTTACCTACGAGCAGTACTTC
CDR3: CASSLGVDLTYEQYF

J: TRBJ2-3
size: once
V: TRBV5-1
D: -
DNA: TGCGCCAGCAGCTTGGCGGACACAGATACGCAGTATTTT
CDR3: CASSLADTDTQYF

J: TRBJ2-2
size: -
V: TRBV5-1
D: -
DNA: TGCGCCAGCAGTCGCCTGGAGCGGACCGCGGAGCTGTTTTTT
CDR3: CASSRLERTAELFF

J: TRBJ2-2
size: -
V: TRBV10-1
D: -
DNA: TGCGCCAGCAGTGATGGAGGGGTAGGCACCGGGGAGCTGTTTTTT
CDR3: CASSDGGVGTGELFF

J: TRBJ2-2
size: once
V: TRBV6-1
D: -
DNA: TGTGCCAGCAGTGAAGAGGGCACGAACACCGGGGAGCTGTTTTTT
CDR3: CASSEEGTNTGELFF

J: TRBJ2-5
size: -
V: TRBV12-5
D: TRBD2
DNA: TGTGCTAGTGGTCGGATCGGGGGGGTGGAGACCCAGTACTTC
CDR3: CASGRIGGVETQYF

J: TRBJ2-6
size: -
V: TRBV5-1
D: TRBD1
DNA: TGCGCCAGCAGCTTGGTTGGACAGGGGGCGATTGGGGCCAACGTCCTGACTTTC
CDR3: CASSLVGQGAIGANVLTF

J: TRBJ1-2
size: few
V: TRBV5-1
D: -
DNA: TGCGCCAGCAGTACGGACCTGCCGGGCGGCTACACCTTC
CDR3: CASSTDLPGGYTF

J: TRBJ1-2
size: medium-sized
V: TRBV29-1
D: -
DNA: TGCAGCGTTGATAAAGGGGTCGGCTACACCTTC
CDR3: CSVDKGVGYTF

J: TRBJ2-7
size: -
V: TRBV5-5
D: -
DNA: TGTGCCAGCAGCGTCGGACTTGCCTACGAGCAGTACTTC
CDR3: CASSVGLAYEQYF

J: TRBJ1-2
size: -
V: TRBV15
D: -
DNA: TGTGCCACCAGCAGAGATCACGAGGGCTACACCTTC
CDR3: CATSRDHEGYTF

J: TRBJ2-5
size: -
V: TRBV6-6
D: -
DNA: TGTGCCAGTTCCCTCGGGGAACAAGAGACCCAGTACTTC
CDR3: CASSLGEQETQYF

J: TRBJ1-1
size: -
V: TRBV6-1
D: TRBD1
DNA: TGTGCCAGCAGTATATTTGGACAGGGCAGCGCTGAAGCTTTCTTT
CDR3: CASSIFGQGSAEAFF

J: TRBJ2-3
size: -
V: TRBV4-1
D: -
DNA: TGCGCCAGCAGCGACCGGGACACCACCCCAGATACGCAGTATTTT
CDR3: CASSDRDTTPDTQYF

J: TRBJ2-3
size: once
V: TRBV11-3
D: -
DNA: TGTGCCAGCAGCCAAGGTTCCGGTACGCAGTATTTT
CDR3: CASSQGSGTQYF

J: TRBJ2-1
size: -
V: TRBV19
D: TRBD2
DNA: TGTGCCAGTAGCCCGTCACTTGGGTTAGCGGGGGTAAATGAGCAGTTCTTC
CDR3: CASSPSLGLAGVNEQFF

J: TRBJ2-1
size: -
V: TRBV30
D: -
DNA: TGTGCCGGGGGGAGAACCAATGAGCAGTTCTTC
CDR3: CAGGRTNEQFF

J: TRBJ1-1
size: -
V: TRBV7-3
D: TRBD1
DNA: TGTGCCAGTAGCAGGACAGGGGACACTGAAGCTTTCTTT
CDR3: CASSRTGDTEAFF

J: TRBJ1-1
size: -
V: TRBV10-3
D: -
DNA: TGTGCCATCATTAAAGGACAGACGCTTGAAGCTTTCTTT
CDR3: CAIIKGQTLEAFF

J: TRBJ2-7
size: -
V: TRBV7-2
D: -
DNA: TGTGCCAGCAGTCGACTAGTCTCCTACGAGCAGTACTTC
CDR3: CASSRLVSYEQYF

J: TRBJ2-5
size: -
V: TRBV4-1
D: TRBD2
DNA: TGCGCCAGCAGCCAAGTCGGGACTAGCGGGACCTGGGGGCAGTACTTC
CDR3: CASSQVGTSGTWGQYF

J: TRBJ1-1
size: -
V: TRBV6-6
D: TRBD1
DNA: TGTGCCAGCAGTAACACTCGGGACAGACGAAAAGCTTTCTTT
CDR3: CASSNTRDRRKAFF

J: TRBJ2-2
size: -
V: TRBV29-1
D: -
DNA: TGCAGCGTTGAAGGACTTATCACCGGGGAGCTGTTTTTT
CDR3: CSVEGLITGELFF

J: TRBJ1-1
size: -
V: TRBV6-1
D: -
DNA: TGTGCCAGCAGTGCCTTTATGACTAGGGGCGAGGAAGCTTTCTTT
CDR3: CASSAFMTRGEEAFF

J: TRBJ2-3
size: -
V: TRBV15
D: -
DNA: TGTGCCACCAGCGCTACCCGGACGGATACTTCCACAGATACGCAGTATTTT
CDR3: CATSATRTDTSTDTQYF

J: TRBJ2-3
size: -
V: TRBV14
D: TRBD2
DNA: TGTGCCAGCAGTCTAGCGGTGTTAACAGATACGCAGTATTTT
CDR3: CASSLAVLTDTQYF

J: TRBJ2-3
size: -
V: TRBV7-6
D: -
DNA: TGTGCCAGCAGCGTAGGGGGTTCCAGCACAGATACGCAGTATTTT
CDR3: CASSVGGSSTDTQYF